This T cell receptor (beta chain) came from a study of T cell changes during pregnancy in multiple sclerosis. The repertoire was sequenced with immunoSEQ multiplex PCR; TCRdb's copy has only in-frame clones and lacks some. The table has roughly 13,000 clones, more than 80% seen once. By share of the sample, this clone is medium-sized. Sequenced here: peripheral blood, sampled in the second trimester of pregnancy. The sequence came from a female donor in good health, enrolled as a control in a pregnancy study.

The chain's CDR3 is CASSPNRFGRDGYTF. The CDR3 region has the DNA TGTGCCAGCAGCCCCAACAGGTTCGGAAGGGATGGCTACACCTTC. The V call is TRBV27, the J call TRBJ1-2; D perhaps matches TRBD1 (5 bases). Trimming took off 6 bases at V and 6 bases at J, with 20 bases between the two ends. CDR1 and CDR2 (germline): MNHEY, SMNVEV (reference sequence). CDR3 length: 15 residues.